The text below deals with one T cell receptor beta chain. Its antigen remains unknown. The entry originates in a study of cytomegalovirus exposure and HLA in healthy donors. Findings and limits, study-wide: Earlier analysis yielded a pattern in which most TCR beta V segments were productive about 90% or about 30% of the time. According to the study, roughly 160 TCR beta chains were cytomegalovirus-associated. In vitro experiments confirmed that a few CMV-associated chains were specific for CMV antigens.

The CDR3 length is 14 residues. The V gene end was trimmed by 1 base and the J gene end by 5 bases; junction bases not matched to a gene: 4. Germline lookup yields CDR1 SGHVS and CDR2 FNYEAQ. The PCR was carried out with 60 Vbeta primers and 13 Jbeta primers. Method: immunoSEQ multiplex PCR; TCRdb's copy keeps in-frame clones and lacks some. The table has 90,000 to 120,000 clones, 50% to 65% seen once. The receptor was isolated from a man aged 30 to 39 in good health and CMV-seropositive. Sequencing was carried out using PBMCs. The chain recombines TRBV7-6 with TRBJ1-2; TRBD1 aligns across 7 bases. The chain's CDR3 is CASSLDSGGYGYTF. The CDR3 DNA reads as TGTGCCAGCAGCTTAGATTCAGGGGGTTATGGCTACACCTTC. The entire variable domain, with the rest obtained from reference TRBV7-6 and TRBJ1-2, is as follows: GAGVSQSPRYKVTKRGQDVALRCDPISGHVSLYWYRQALGQGPEFLTYFNYEAQQDKSGLPNDRFSAERPEGSISTLTIQRTEQRDSAMYRCASSLDSGGYGYTFGSGTRLTVV.